This passage covers 8 T cell receptor beta chains from one sample sequenced in a study of blood T cell repertoires in COVID-19. The repertoire was sequenced with immunoSEQ multiplex PCR; TCRdb's copy has only in-frame clones and lacks some. The sample lists approximately 390,000 clones, roughly 88% occurring once. Specimen: PBMCs or T cells enriched from blood (not recorded which). Receptor source: a middle-aged woman with acute COVID-19.

This clone was recorded at least ten times. The chain uses TRBV19 and TRBJ2-7, with unresolved D. The CDR3 has 12 amino acids. CDR1 and CDR2 (germline): LNHDA, SQIVND (reference sequence). The V gene lost 4 bases and the J gene lost 2 bases, with 6 bases spanning the gap. CDR3 coding DNA: TGTGCCAGTAGTAGCTACGCCTACGAGCAGTACTTC. It is translated as CASSSYAYEQYF.

This chain connects TRBV29-1 to TRBJ1-2, with 7 bases matching TRBD1. The ends lost 6 bases at V and 12 bases at J; junction bases unmatched: 7. CDR3 length: 10 amino acids. Germline CDR1 reads SQVTM; CDR2 reads ANQGSEA. Here the CDR3 DNA reads TGCAGCGTGGTTGACAGGGCGCACACCTTC. Residues: CSVVDRAHTF.

V gene TRBV4-1 combines with J gene TRBJ1-1; TRBD1 matches 8 bases. Germline assignment: CDR1 MGHRA and CDR2 YSYEKL. The CDR3 covers 17 residues. The V and J ends lost 2 bases and 4 bases, in that order; junction bases with no gene match: 12. The CDR3 reads CASSQTTTGDRGTEAFF. The DNA of the CDR3 is TGCGCCAGCAGCCAAACAACGACAGGGGATAGAGGCACTGAAGCTTTCTTT.

This rearrangement joins TRBV2 to TRBJ1-2, with 8 bases identical to TRBD1. Trimming removed 7 bases from V and 5 bases from J; junction bases left unmatched: 9. This CDR3 has 14 amino acids. Germline V lookup: CDR1 SNHLY, CDR2 FYNNEI. CDR3 residues: CASNTDRDFYGYTF. The CDR3, as DNA: TGTGCCAGCAATACGGACAGGGACTTTTATGGCTACACCTTC. The variable domain in full, with the rest retrieved from reference TRBV2 and TRBJ1-2, is EPEVTQTPSHQVTQMGQEVILRCVPISNHLYFYWYRQILGQKVEFLVSFYNNEISEKSEIFDDQFSVERPDGSNFTLKIRSTKLEDSAMYFCASNTDRDFYGYTFGSGTRLTVV.

The J gene is TRBJ2-3, the V gene TRBV7-2; TRBD1 is a possible D gene (5 bases). This CDR3 has 14 amino acids. V lost 5 bases and J 3 bases, leaving 12 bases between the germline ends. In germline, CDR1 is SGHTA, CDR2 FQGNSA. Written as DNA, the CDR3 is TGTGCCAGCAGCAAAGTGCAGGGAACAGATACGCAGTATTTT. This gives the protein CASSKVQGTDTQYF.

The genes are TRBV25-1 and TRBJ1-6; the D is unclear. This CDR3 comprises 15 residues. Deletions cut 0 bases from V and 5 bases from J, with 8 bases between. Germline CDR1 reads MGHDK; CDR2 reads SYGVNS. CDR3 nucleotides: TGTGCCAGCAGTGAATACGGACTCAATAATTCACCCCTCCACTTT. Protein: CASSEYGLNNSPLHF.

The chain has TRBV20-1 and TRBJ2-4; 9 bases are a match to TRBD1. The CDR3 covers 13 residues. The V gene end was trimmed by 3 bases and the J gene end by 6 bases; junction bases not matched to a gene: 3. Germline V gene data show CDR1 as DFQATT and CDR2 as SNEGSKA (reference sequence). This CDR3 is CSASLGQGNIQYF. The CDR3 DNA sequence: TGCAGTGCTAGTTTGGGACAGGGAAACATTCAGTACTTC.

The chain recombines TRBV5-1 with TRBJ1-6; TRBD1 matches at 7 bases. The junction had 9 bases not matched to a gene; V was cut back by 0 bases and J by 9 bases. CDR1 and CDR2 (germline): SGHRS, YFSETQ. The CDR3 extends over 16 amino acids. This CDR3 reads CASSLATTGVGSPLHF. The CDR3 bases are TGCGCCAGCAGCTTGGCCACTACAGGGGTTGGTTCACCCCTCCACTTT.